This entry describes one T cell receptor (beta chain). The data originate from a study of blood T cell repertoires in COVID-19. The assay was immunoSEQ multiplex PCR, and TCRdb's table has in-frame clones only and misses some. The table records about 480,000 clones, roughly 88% of them present only once. Cohort 3 recovered donors had two negative PCRs, clearance, or symptom resolution. The CDR3 totals 18 residues. J was trimmed by 2 bases and V by 3 bases; bases with no gene match: 4. Looked up from germline, CDR1 is SGHTA and CDR2 is FQGNSA. The receptor was derived from a woman between 40 and 50 years old who had recovered from COVID-19. Specimen: PBMCs or T cells enriched from blood (not recorded which). The chain combines TRBV7-2 with TRBJ2-2; 15 bases are shared with TRBD2. The CDR3 region has the DNA TGTGCCAGCAGCTTTTGGACTAGCGGGAGGGACAACACCGGGGAGCTGTTTTTT. This gives the protein CASSFWTSGRDNTGELFF.